The present TCR beta chain was sequenced within a study of T cells after yellow fever vaccination. Whole-study results and caveats: Most clones from primary vaccination resurfaced after the booster (about 96% CD4, more than 75% CD8). Clonotypes shared by both compartments, CD4 and CD8, made up a small share.

Template switching by 5'RACE produced TCR cDNA, adding a universal primer site and UMIs. TCRdb re-derived calls from the 5' RACE reads in MiXCR, one entry per CDR3 protein. Of some 350,000 distinct CDR3 sequences listed, 6.2% are singletons. A few counts support this clonotype. No antigen is known for it. Germline V CDR1 and CDR2: MDHEN, SYDVKM. V was shortened by 1 base and J by 5 bases, with 14 bases between the two germline ends. This CDR3 is built from 15 residues. The chain carries TRBV28 and TRBJ2-5, with D perhaps TRBD2 (5 bases). This sequence originates from a man aged 25 to 40 who received the YFV17D yellow fever vaccine. Sequencing was performed on PBMCs, taken 5 days after the yellow fever booster vaccination. The CDR3 sequence: CASSLSLGGGETQYF. The CDR3 DNA sequence: TGTGCCAGCAGTTTATCTTTAGGAGGTGGTGAGACCCAGTACTTC.